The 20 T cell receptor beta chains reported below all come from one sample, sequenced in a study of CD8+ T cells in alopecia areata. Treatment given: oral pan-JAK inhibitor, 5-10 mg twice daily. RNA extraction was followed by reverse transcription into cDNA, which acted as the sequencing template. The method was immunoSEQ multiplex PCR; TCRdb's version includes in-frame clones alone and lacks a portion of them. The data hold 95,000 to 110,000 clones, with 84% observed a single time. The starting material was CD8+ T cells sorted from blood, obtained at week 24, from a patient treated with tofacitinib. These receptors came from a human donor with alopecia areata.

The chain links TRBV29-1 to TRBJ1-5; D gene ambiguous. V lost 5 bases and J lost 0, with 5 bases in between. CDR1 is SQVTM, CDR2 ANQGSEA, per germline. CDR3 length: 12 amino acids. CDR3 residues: CSVHASNQPQHF. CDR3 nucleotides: TGCAGCGTTCACGCTAGCAATCAGCCCCAGCATTTT.

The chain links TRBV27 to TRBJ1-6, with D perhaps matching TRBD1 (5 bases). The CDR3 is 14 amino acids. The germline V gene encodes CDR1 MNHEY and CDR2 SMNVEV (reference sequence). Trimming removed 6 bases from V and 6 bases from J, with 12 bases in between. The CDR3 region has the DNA TGTGCCAGCAGCCCTGGGACGGCTAATTCACCCCTCCACTTT. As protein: CASSPGTANSPLHF.

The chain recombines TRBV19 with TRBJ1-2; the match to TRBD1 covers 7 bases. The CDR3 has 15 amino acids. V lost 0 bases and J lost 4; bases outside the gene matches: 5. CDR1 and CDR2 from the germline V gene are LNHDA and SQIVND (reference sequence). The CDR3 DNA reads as TGTGCCAGTAGTATAGAGGCGACAGGGTCCTATGGCTACACCTTC. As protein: CASSIEATGSYGYTF.

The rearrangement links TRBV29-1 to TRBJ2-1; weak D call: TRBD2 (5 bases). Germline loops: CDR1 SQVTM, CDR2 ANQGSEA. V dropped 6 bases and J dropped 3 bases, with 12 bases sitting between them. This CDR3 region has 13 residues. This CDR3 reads CSVLREYYNEQFF. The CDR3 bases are TGCAGCGTCCTTCGGGAATACTACAATGAGCAGTTCTTC.

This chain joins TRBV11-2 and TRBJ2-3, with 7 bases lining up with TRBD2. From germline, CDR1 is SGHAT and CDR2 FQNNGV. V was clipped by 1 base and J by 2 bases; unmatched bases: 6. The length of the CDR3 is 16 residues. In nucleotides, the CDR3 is TGTGCCAGCAGCTTAGCTTTTGCGGGGGACACAGATACGCAGTATTTT. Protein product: CASSLAFAGDTDTQYF.

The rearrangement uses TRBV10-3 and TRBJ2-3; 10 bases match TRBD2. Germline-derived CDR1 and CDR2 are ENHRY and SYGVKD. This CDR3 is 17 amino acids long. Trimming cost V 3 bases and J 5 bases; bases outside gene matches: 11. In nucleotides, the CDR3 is TGTGCCATCAGTGAAGTTACTAGCGGGATGGGTGGAGATACGCAGTATTTT. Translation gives CAISEVTSGMGGDTQYF.

For the CDR3, the DNA is TGTGCCAGCAGCGTAGCGCAGGTCGGCTATGGCTACACCTTC. Its translation: CASSVAQVGYGYTF. The V gene is TRBV9, the J gene TRBJ1-2, with unresolved D. CDR1 SGDLS and CDR2 YYNGEE come from the germline V gene. Deletions cut 0 bases from V and 4 bases from J, with 10 bases between. The CDR3 contains 14 residues.

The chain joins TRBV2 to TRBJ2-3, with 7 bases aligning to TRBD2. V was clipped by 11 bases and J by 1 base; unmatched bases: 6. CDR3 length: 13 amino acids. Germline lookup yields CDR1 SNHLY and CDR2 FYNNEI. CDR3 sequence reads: CAAGDRGTDTQYF. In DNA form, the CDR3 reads TGTGCCGCGGGGGATAGGGGCACAGATACGCAGTATTTT. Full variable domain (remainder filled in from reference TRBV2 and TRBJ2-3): EPEVTQTPSHQVTQMGQEVILRCVPISNHLYFYWYRQILGQKVEFLVSFYNNEISEKSEIFDDQFSVERPDGSNFTLKIRSTKLEDSAMYFCAAGDRGTDTQYFGPGTRLTVL.

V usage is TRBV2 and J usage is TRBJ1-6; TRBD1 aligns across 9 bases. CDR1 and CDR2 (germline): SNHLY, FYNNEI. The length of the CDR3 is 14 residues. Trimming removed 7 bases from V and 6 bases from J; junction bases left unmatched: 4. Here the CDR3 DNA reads TGTGCCAGCACTGACAGGGGGAGTAATTCACCCCTCCACTTT. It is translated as CASTDRGSNSPLHF.

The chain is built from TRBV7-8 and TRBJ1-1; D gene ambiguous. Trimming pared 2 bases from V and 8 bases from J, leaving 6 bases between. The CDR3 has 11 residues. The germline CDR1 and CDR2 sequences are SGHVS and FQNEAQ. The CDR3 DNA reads TGTGCCAGCAGCTTATTCGAGGAAGCTTTCTTT. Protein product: CASSLFEEAFF. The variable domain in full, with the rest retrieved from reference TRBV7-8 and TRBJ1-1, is GAGVSQSPRYKVAKRGQDVALRCDPISGHVSLFWYQQALGQGPEFLTYFQNEAQLDKSGLPSDRFFAERPEGSVSTLKIQRTQQEDSAVYLCASSLFEEAFFGQGTRLTVV.

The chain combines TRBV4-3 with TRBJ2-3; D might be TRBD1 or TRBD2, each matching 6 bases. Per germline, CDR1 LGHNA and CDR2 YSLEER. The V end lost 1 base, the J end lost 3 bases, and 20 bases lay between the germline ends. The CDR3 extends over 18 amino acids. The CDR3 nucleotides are TGCGCCAGCAGCCAAGGAGGGGGGCACGAACCGAAAACAGATACGCAGTATTTT. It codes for CASSQGGGHEPKTDTQYF.

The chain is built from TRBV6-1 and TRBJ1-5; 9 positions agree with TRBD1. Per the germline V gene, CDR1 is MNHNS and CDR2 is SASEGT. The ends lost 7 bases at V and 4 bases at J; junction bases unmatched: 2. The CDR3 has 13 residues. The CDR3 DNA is TGTGCCAGCAAGGGACAGGGAAATCAGCCCCAGCATTTT. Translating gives CASKGQGNQPQHF.

CDR3 amino acids: CASSGRRDREISPLHF. The CDR3 DNA reads as TGTGCCAGCAGTGGCCGACGGGACAGGGAAATTTCACCCCTCCACTTT. The chain combines TRBV6-1 with TRBJ1-6; 9 bases map to TRBD1. This CDR3 has 16 residues. The germline gives CDR1 MNHNS, CDR2 SASEGT. Unmatched junction bases numbered 10, after V lost 4 bases and J lost 9 bases.

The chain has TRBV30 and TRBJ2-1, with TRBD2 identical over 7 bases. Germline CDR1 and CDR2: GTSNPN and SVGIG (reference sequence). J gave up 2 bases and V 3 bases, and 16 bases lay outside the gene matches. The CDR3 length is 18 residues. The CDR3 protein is CAWRTRFSQAGAYNEQFF. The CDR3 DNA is TGTGCCTGGAGGACCAGATTTAGTCAGGCGGGGGCCTACAATGAGCAGTTCTTC.

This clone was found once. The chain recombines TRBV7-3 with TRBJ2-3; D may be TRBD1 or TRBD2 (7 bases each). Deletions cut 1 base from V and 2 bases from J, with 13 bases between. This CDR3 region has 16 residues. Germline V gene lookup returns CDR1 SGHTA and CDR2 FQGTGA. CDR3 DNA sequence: TGTGCCAGCAGCTTAAATGGGAGGGGGCTCACAGATACGCAGTATTTT. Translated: CASSLNGRGLTDTQYF.

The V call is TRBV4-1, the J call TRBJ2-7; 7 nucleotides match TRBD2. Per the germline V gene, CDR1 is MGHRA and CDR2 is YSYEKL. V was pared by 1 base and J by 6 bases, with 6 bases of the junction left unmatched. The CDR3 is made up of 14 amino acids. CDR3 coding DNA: TGCGCCAGCAGCCAAGGACTAGCTATCGGCGAGCAGTACTTC. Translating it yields CASSQGLAIGEQYF.

The CDR3 protein is CASNPGGFDNEQFF. The CDR3 nucleotides read TGTGCCAGCAACCCCGGTGGCTTCGACAATGAGCAGTTCTTC. V gene TRBV9 combines with J gene TRBJ2-1; D is undetermined. The CDR3 is made up of 14 amino acids. V was trimmed by 6 bases and J by 5 bases, leaving 15 bases between them. Germline V gives CDR1 SGDLS, CDR2 YYNGEE.

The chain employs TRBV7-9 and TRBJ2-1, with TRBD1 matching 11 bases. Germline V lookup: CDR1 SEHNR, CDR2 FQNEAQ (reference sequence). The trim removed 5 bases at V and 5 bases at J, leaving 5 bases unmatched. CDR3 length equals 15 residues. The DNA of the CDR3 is TGTGCCAGCAGCCGGGGACAGGGGGTGGACAATGAGCAGTTCTTC. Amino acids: CASSRGQGVDNEQFF.

The CDR3 here is CASSLAGTSYEQYF. In nucleotides, the CDR3 is TGTGCCAGCAGCTTAGCAGGGACGTCCTACGAGCAGTACTTC. The chain has TRBV7-9 and TRBJ2-7; D may correspond to TRBD1 or TRBD2 (5 bases each). Trimming shortened V by 0 bases and J by 1 base, and 7 bases separated the two germline ends. The CDR3 runs 14 residues. From germline, CDR1 is SEHNR and CDR2 FQNEAQ (reference sequence).

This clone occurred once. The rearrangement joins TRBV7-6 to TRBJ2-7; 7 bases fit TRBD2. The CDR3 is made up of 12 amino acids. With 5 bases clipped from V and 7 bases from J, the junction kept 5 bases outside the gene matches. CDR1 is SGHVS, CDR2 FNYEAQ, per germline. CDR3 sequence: CASSATGREQYF. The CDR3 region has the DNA TGTGCCAGCAGCGCGACCGGGAGGGAGCAGTACTTC.